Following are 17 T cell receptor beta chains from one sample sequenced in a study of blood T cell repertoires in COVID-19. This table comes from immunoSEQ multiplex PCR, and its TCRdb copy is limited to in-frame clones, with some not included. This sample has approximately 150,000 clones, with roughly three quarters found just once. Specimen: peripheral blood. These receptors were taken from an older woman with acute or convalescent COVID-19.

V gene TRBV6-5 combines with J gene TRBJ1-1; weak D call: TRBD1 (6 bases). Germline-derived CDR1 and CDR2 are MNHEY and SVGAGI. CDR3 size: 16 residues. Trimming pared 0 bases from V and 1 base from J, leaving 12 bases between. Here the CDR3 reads CASSYSGGAGNTEAFF. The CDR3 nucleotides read TGTGCCAGCAGTTACTCTGGGGGCGCCGGGAACACTGAAGCTTTCTTT.

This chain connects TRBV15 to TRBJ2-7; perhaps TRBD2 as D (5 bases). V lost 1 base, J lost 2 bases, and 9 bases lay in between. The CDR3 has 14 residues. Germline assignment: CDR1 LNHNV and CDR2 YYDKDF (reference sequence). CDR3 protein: CATSRVGATYEQYF. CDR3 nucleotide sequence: TGTGCCACCAGCAGAGTGGGAGCGACCTACGAGCAGTACTTC.

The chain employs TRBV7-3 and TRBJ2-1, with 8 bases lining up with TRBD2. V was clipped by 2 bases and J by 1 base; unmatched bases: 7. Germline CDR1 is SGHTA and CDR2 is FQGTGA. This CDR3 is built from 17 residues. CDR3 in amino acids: CASSLWGSGTSYNEQFF. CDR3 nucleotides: TGTGCCAGCAGCTTATGGGGTAGCGGGACTTCCTACAATGAGCAGTTCTTC. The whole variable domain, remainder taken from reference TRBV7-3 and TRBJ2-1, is GAGVSQTPSNKVTEKGKYVELRCDPISGHTALYWYRQSLGQGPEFLIYFQGTGAADDSGLPNDRFFAVRPEGSVSTLKIQRTERGDSAVYLCASSLWGSGTSYNEQFFGPGTRLTVL.

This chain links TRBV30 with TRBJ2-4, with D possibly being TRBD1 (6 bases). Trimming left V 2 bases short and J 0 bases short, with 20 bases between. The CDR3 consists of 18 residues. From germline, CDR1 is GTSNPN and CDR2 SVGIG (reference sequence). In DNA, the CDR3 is TGTGCCTGGAGTCAACCCCCGGGACACCATCTAGCCAAAAACATTCAGTACTTC. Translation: CAWSQPPGHHLAKNIQYF.

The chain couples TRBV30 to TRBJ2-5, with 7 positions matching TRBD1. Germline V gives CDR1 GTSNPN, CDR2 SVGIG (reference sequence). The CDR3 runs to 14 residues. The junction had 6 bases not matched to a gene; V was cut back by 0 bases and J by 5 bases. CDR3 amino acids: CAWSVIGGWETQYF. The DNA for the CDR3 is TGTGCCTGGAGTGTTATAGGGGGCTGGGAGACCCAGTACTTC.

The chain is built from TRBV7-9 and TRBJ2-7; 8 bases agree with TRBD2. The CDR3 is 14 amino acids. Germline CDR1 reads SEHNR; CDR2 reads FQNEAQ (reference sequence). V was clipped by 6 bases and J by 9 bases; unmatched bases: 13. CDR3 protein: CASRPESGRLGQYF. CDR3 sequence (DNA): TGTGCCAGCAGGCCCGAGAGCGGGAGACTAGGGCAGTACTTC.

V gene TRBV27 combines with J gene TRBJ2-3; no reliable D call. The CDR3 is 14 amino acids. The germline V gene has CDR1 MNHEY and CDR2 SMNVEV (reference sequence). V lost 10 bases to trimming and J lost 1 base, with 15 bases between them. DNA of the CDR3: TGTGCCATCATCACACCTCAGGGCACAGATACGCAGTATTTT. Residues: CAIITPQGTDTQYF.

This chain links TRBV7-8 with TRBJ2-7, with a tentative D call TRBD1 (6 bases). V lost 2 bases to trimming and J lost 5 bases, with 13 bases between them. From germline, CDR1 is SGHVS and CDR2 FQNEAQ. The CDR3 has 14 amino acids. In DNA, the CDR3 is TGTGCCAGCAGCTTAAACAGGGTAAACGACGAGCAGTACTTC. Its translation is CASSLNRVNDEQYF.

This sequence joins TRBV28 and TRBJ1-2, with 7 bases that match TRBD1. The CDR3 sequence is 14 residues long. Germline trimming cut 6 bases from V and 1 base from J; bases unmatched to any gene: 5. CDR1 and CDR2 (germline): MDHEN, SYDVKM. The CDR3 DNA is TGTGCCAGCAGCCCAGGGACAGTTAACTATGGCTACACCTTC. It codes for CASSPGTVNYGYTF.

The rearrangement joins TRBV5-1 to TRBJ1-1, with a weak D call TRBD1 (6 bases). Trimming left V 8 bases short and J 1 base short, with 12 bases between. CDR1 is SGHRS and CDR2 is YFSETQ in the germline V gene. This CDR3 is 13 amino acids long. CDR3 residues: CASNQGKNTEAFF. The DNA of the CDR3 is TGCGCCAGTAACCAGGGGAAGAACACTGAAGCTTTCTTT.

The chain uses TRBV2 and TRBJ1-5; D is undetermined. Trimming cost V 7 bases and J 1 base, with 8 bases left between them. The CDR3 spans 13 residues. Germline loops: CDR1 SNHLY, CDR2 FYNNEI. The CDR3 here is CASKEESNQPQHF. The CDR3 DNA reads TGTGCCAGCAAAGAAGAGAGCAATCAGCCCCAGCATTTT.

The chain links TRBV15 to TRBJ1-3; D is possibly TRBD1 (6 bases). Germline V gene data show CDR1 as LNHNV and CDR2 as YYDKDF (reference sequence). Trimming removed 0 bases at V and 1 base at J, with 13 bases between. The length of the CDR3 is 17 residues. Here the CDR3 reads CATSRDLGRGSGNTIYF. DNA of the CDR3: TGTGCCACCAGCAGAGATCTCGGCAGGGGATCTGGAAACACCATATATTTT. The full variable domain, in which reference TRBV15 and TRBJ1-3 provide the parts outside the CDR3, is DAMVIQNPRYQVTQFGKPVTLSCSQTLNHNVMYWYQQKSSQAPKLLFHYYDKDFNNEADTPDNFQSRRPNTSFCFLDIRSPGLGDTAMYLCATSRDLGRGSGNTIYFGEGSWLTVV.

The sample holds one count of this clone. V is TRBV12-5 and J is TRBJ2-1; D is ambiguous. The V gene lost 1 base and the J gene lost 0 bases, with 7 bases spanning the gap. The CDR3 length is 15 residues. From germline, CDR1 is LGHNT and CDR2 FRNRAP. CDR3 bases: TGTGCTAGTGGTTTGGACTCCGTCTCCTACAATGAGCAGTTCTTC. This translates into CASGLDSVSYNEQFF.

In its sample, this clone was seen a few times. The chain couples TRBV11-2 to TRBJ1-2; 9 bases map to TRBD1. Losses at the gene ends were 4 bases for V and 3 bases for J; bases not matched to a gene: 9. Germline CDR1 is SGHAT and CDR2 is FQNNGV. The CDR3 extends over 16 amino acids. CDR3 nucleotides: TGTGCCAGCAGCTGGACCGGGACAGGGAGGTACTATGGCTACACCTTC. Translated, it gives CASSWTGTGRYYGYTF.

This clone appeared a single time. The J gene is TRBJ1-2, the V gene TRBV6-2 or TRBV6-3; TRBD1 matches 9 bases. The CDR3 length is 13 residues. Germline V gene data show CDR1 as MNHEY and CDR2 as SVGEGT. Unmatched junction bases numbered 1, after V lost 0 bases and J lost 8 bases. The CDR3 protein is CASSYSTGGGYTF. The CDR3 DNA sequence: TGTGCCAGCAGTTACTCGACAGGGGGAGGCTACACCTTC.

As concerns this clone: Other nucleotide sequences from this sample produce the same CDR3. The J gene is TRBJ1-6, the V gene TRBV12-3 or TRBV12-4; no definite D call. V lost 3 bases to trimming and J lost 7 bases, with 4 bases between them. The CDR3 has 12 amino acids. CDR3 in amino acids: CASSFPNSPLHF. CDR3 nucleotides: TGTGCCAGCAGTTTCCCGAATTCACCCCTCCACTTT.

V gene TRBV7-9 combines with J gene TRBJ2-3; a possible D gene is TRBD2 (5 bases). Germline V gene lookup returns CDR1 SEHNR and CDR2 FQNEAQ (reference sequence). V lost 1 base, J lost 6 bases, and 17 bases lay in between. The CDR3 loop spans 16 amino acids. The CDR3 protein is CASSLGGGRAGDTQYF. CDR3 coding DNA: TGTGCCAGCAGCTTAGGTGGCGGTAGGGCGGGTGATACGCAGTATTTT.